The 28 T cell receptor beta chains reported below all come from one sample, sequenced in a study of cytomegalovirus exposure and HLA in healthy donors. 60 Vbeta and 13 Jbeta primers were used in PCR. Clones were read by immunoSEQ multiplex PCR, and TCRdb kept only the in-frame ones, dropping some. This table has 110,000 to 150,000 clones, approximately 78% appearing once. The sample comprised PBMCs. Source of these receptors: a woman between 18 and 30 years old in good health and CMV-seropositive.

The J gene is TRBJ1-6, the V gene TRBV5-6, with 7 bases that match TRBD1. With V trimmed by 0 bases and J by 10 bases, 4 bases remained unmatched. Germline V gene data show CDR1 as SGHDT and CDR2 as YYEEEE. The CDR3 sequence is 14 residues long. The CDR3 spells CASSLGQGVSPLHF. DNA of the CDR3: TGTGCCAGCAGCTTGGGCCAGGGGGTCTCACCCCTCCACTTT.

This rearrangement joins TRBV7-8 to TRBJ2-4; 9 bases line up with TRBD2. Germline V gives CDR1 SGHVS, CDR2 FQNEAQ. This CDR3 is built from 16 residues. The trim removed 5 bases at V and 0 bases at J, leaving 5 bases unmatched. CDR3 sequence reads: CASSLLRGGAKNIQYF. In DNA form, the CDR3 reads TGTGCCAGCAGCCTACTGCGGGGGGGAGCCAAAAACATTCAGTACTTC.

This clone appeared a single time. V usage is TRBV30 and J usage is TRBJ1-1; TRBD1 is a possible D gene (5 bases). This CDR3 is built from 14 residues. In germline, CDR1 is GTSNPN, CDR2 SVGIG (reference sequence). Trimming stripped 0 bases from V and 1 base from J, with 9 bases between. The CDR3 DNA reads TGTGCCTGGAGTGTCGGACACCAGAACACTGAAGCTTTCTTT. It yields the protein CAWSVGHQNTEAFF.

The V call is TRBV6-5, the J call TRBJ1-1; 7 nucleotides line up with TRBD1. The V and J ends lost 6 bases and 4 bases, in that order; junction bases with no gene match: 11. The germline CDR1 and CDR2 sequences are MNHEY and SVGAGI. This CDR3 is built from 15 residues. The CDR3 reads CASRYTQGVSTEAFF. For the CDR3, the DNA is TGTGCCAGCAGGTACACCCAGGGGGTCAGCACTGAAGCTTTCTTT.

In its sample, this clone was seen a few times. The chain employs TRBV19 and TRBJ2-1, with 8 bases matching TRBD2. The CDR3 extends over 15 amino acids. Germline CDR1 reads LNHDA; CDR2 reads SQIVND (reference sequence). V trimming: 7 bases; J trimming: 7 bases; junction bases outside the gene matches: 12. CDR3 bases: TGTGCCAGTACCGAACGGGGGGGATGGGTGAATGAGCAGTTCTTC. Translated, it gives CASTERGGWVNEQFF.

The V call is TRBV7-9, the J call TRBJ1-1; 9 bases fit TRBD1. The germline CDR1 and CDR2 sequences are SEHNR and FQNEAQ (reference sequence). The junction had 6 bases not matched to a gene; V was cut back by 5 bases and J by 5 bases. This CDR3 is 14 amino acids long. In nucleotides, the CDR3 is TGTGCCAGCAGCAGGGGACAGGGCAGGACTGAAGCTTTCTTT. Translation gives CASSRGQGRTEAFF.

This clone appeared a few times. This chain connects TRBV2 to TRBJ1-4, with 9 bases identical to TRBD1. The CDR3 has 13 amino acids. With V trimmed by 8 bases and J by 7 bases, 5 bases remained unmatched. CDR1 is SNHLY, CDR2 FYNNEI, per germline. In DNA form, the CDR3 reads TGTGCCAGCCAGGGACAGGGAGGTGAAAAACTGTTTTTT. The encoded protein is CASQGQGGEKLFF.

The chain carries TRBV4-3 and TRBJ2-2; 10 bases map to TRBD1. The CDR3 is 16 amino acids. Germline-derived CDR1 and CDR2 are LGHNA and YSLEER. V shed 0 bases and J 9 bases; nucleotides not matched to a gene: 7. The CDR3 loop is CASSQERQGAGRELFF. CDR3 sequence (DNA): TGCGCCAGCAGCCAAGAGAGACAGGGGGCTGGCAGGGAGCTGTTTTTT.

CDR3 bases: TGTGCCAGCAGCCAACTCCGGGAGAACTATGGCTACACCTTC. This codes for CASSQLRENYGYTF. This chain uses TRBV5-6 with TRBJ1-2, with D unclear. This CDR3 spans 14 amino acids. V was cut by 4 bases and J by 2 bases, with 12 bases left in between. Germline V gives CDR1 SGHDT, CDR2 YYEEEE.

The chain recombines TRBV6-5 with TRBJ1-1; the D is unclear. Per germline, CDR1 MNHEY and CDR2 SVGAGI. This CDR3 region has 12 residues. V shed 6 bases and J shed 7 bases, with 12 bases lying between them. CDR3 nucleotides: TGTGCCAGCAGCCGAACTCCGGGTGAAGCTTTCTTT. Protein: CASSRTPGEAFF.

The chain recombines TRBV28 with TRBJ1-4, with D unresolved. The CDR3 runs to 12 residues. Trimming removed 8 bases from V and 15 bases from J, with 19 bases in between. Germline V CDR1 and CDR2: MDHEN, SYDVKM. As DNA, the CDR3 is TGTGCCAGCTCGGTAAGCCCTGCGGCTTTGTTTTTT. Its translation: CASSVSPAALFF.

The CDR3 nucleotides are TGTGCCAGCAGTTTATCTTCGGACACTTTAGGCTCCTACGAGCAGTACTTC. The encoded protein is CASSLSSDTLGSYEQYF. This chain connects TRBV27 to TRBJ2-7, with D perhaps matching TRBD1 (5 bases). Trimming removed 0 bases from V and 0 bases from J, with 15 bases in between. Germline-derived CDR1 and CDR2 are MNHEY and SMNVEV (reference sequence). This CDR3 is 17 amino acids long.

This chain connects TRBV5-6 to TRBJ1-2; TRBD1 is a possible D gene (6 bases). Deletions cut 6 bases from V and 4 bases from J, with 16 bases between. This CDR3 spans 14 amino acids. Per the germline V gene, CDR1 is SGHDT and CDR2 is YYEEEE. The CDR3 nucleotides read TGTGCCAGCACTAGGGGGGGGGCTTCCTATGGCTACACCTTC. Residues: CASTRGGASYGYTF.

The chain carries TRBV18 and TRBJ1-2; D is possibly TRBD1 (5 bases). Germline CDR1 is KGHSH and CDR2 is LQKENI. The V and J ends lost 3 bases and 2 bases respectively, with 16 bases between them. There are 16 residues in the CDR3. CDR3 DNA: TGTGCCAGCTCACCGGATTTTGCAGGGTCCAACTATGGCTACACCTTC. This codes for CASSPDFAGSNYGYTF.

J is TRBJ2-7 and V is TRBV19; D perhaps matches TRBD1 (6 bases). CDR1 and CDR2 from the germline V gene are LNHDA and SQIVND (reference sequence). The CDR3 is made up of 13 amino acids. V lost 5 bases to trimming and J lost 6 bases, with 14 bases between them. CDR3 sequence: CASSQQGLGEQYF. The CDR3 DNA reads TGTGCCAGTAGTCAACAGGGATTGGGCGAGCAGTACTTC.

The chain links TRBV7-8 to TRBJ1-6; 7 bases are shared with TRBD1. Per germline, CDR1 SGHVS and CDR2 FQNEAQ. CDR3 length: 14 amino acids. V was pared by 5 bases and J by 6 bases, with 4 bases of the junction left unmatched. CDR3 in DNA: TGTGCCAGCAGCGTCGACAGGGTTAATTCACCCCTCCACTTT. Its translation is CASSVDRVNSPLHF.

This clone came up a few times. The CDR3 region has the DNA TGCGCCAGCAGCTTGGCCGTAGGGGCTAGCACAGATACGCAGTATTTT. Its translation is CASSLAVGASTDTQYF. This chain links TRBV5-1 with TRBJ2-3; D is perhaps TRBD1 (5 bases). Germline-derived CDR1 and CDR2 are SGHRS and YFSETQ. Between the trimmed V and J ends, which lost 0 bases and 0 bases, there was a span of 11 bases. The CDR3 extends over 16 amino acids.

This chain uses TRBV27 with TRBJ2-7; 9 bases match TRBD1. This CDR3 spans 17 amino acids. The V gene's germline CDR1 is MNHEY and CDR2 SMNVEV (reference sequence). V dropped 0 bases and J dropped 2; count of bases not matched to a gene: 8. CDR3: CASSLSRVGQGTYEQYF. The CDR3 nucleotides read TGTGCCAGCAGTTTATCCCGGGTGGGACAGGGAACCTACGAGCAGTACTTC.

The V and J genes are TRBV13 and TRBJ1-4; 8 bases agree with TRBD1. The ends lost 3 bases at V and 7 bases at J; junction bases unmatched: 16. The CDR3 loop spans 18 amino acids. CDR1 and CDR2 (germline): PRHDT, FYEKMQ (reference sequence). The CDR3 DNA follows: TGTGCCAGCAGCTTGAACCGGGACAGGCTGAGGAAAGGTGAAAAACTGTTTTTT. Protein: CASSLNRDRLRKGEKLFF.

This clone was counted only a few times. This sequence joins TRBV6-1 and TRBJ1-3; TRBD1 aligns across 7 bases. Per germline, CDR1 MNHNS and CDR2 SASEGT. Trimming at V came to 4 bases and at J to 4 bases, leaving 4 bases not matched to a gene. CDR3 size: 14 residues. The CDR3 nucleotides read TGTGCCAGCAGTGGGGTACAGGGGGGAAACACCATATATTTT. This translates into CASSGVQGGNTIYF.

This chain uses TRBV2 with TRBJ1-1; TRBD1 matches at 10 bases. J was trimmed by 0 bases and V by 8 bases; bases with no gene match: 3. This CDR3 region has 14 residues. Per germline, CDR1 SNHLY and CDR2 FYNNEI. The CDR3 region has the DNA TGTGCCAGCGGGGACAGGGGCCTGAACACTGAAGCTTTCTTT. Translating it yields CASGDRGLNTEAFF. Filled out from reference TRBV2 and TRBJ1-1, the complete variable domain reads EPEVTQTPSHQVTQMGQEVILRCVPISNHLYFYWYRQILGQKVEFLVSFYNNEISEKSEIFDDQFSVERPDGSNFTLKIRSTKLEDSAMYFCASGDRGLNTEAFFGQGTRLTVV.

This chain joins TRBV19 and TRBJ1-3, with D perhaps matching TRBD1 (5 bases). Germline CDR1 reads LNHDA; CDR2 reads SQIVND (reference sequence). The length of the CDR3 is 16 residues. The V gene lost 6 bases and the J gene lost 0 bases, with 15 bases spanning the gap. The CDR3 spells CASRSRQTSSGNTIYF. The CDR3, as DNA: TGTGCCAGTAGGTCAAGACAGACCAGCTCTGGAAACACCATATATTTT.

This clone has just one count. The gene calls are TRBV11-2 and TRBJ2-3; tentatively, D is TRBD1 (5 bases). Germline values: CDR1 SGHAT, CDR2 FQNNGV. The CDR3 has 16 amino acids. Trimming removed 3 bases at V and 1 base at J, with 14 bases between. CDR3 loop: CASSFGVGHRTDTQYF. Written as DNA, the CDR3 is TGTGCCAGCAGCTTTGGGGTAGGACACCGCACAGATACGCAGTATTTT.

The chain uses TRBV6-5 and TRBJ1-1; the match to TRBD1 covers 8 bases. The germline V gene has CDR1 MNHEY and CDR2 SVGAGI. The CDR3 extends over 13 amino acids. V lost 5 bases and J lost 7; bases outside the gene matches: 6. The CDR3 region is CASSPDRGREAFF. The CDR3 DNA follows: TGTGCCAGCAGTCCAGACAGGGGTCGTGAAGCTTTCTTT.

This clone was recorded once. The genes are TRBV30 and TRBJ1-2, with 8 bases that match TRBD1. The CDR3 covers 13 residues. Looked up from germline, CDR1 is GTSNPN and CDR2 is SVGIG (reference sequence). V dropped 1 base and J dropped 6; count of bases not matched to a gene: 4. The CDR3 nucleotides are TGTGCCTGGAGTGAAGGACAGGGAGATGGCTACACCTTC. As protein: CAWSEGQGDGYTF.

The genes are TRBV30 and TRBJ2-1, with 8 bases that match TRBD1. Losses at the gene ends were 5 bases for V and 9 bases for J; bases not matched to a gene: 12. This CDR3 comprises 14 residues. From germline, CDR1 is GTSNPN and CDR2 SVGIG (reference sequence). The CDR3 sequence: CAWGTGQGLGEQFF. Written as DNA, the CDR3 is TGTGCCTGGGGTACCGGACAGGGACTCGGTGAGCAGTTCTTC.

The chain combines TRBV19 with TRBJ2-7; tentatively, D is TRBD1 (6 bases). Looked up from germline, CDR1 is LNHDA and CDR2 is SQIVND (reference sequence). V was clipped by 5 bases and J by 1 base, with 15 bases between them. The CDR3 runs 15 residues. The CDR3 sequence: CASSAPGVGSYEQYF. The CDR3 nucleotides are TGTGCCAGTAGTGCCCCAGGGGTCGGTTCCTACGAGCAGTACTTC.

J is TRBJ2-3 and V is TRBV7-2; weak D call: TRBD2 (6 bases). The germline gives CDR1 SGHTA, CDR2 FQGNSA. CDR3 length equals 16 residues. Trimming stripped 2 bases from V and 0 bases from J, with 12 bases between. The CDR3 loop is CASSLSPGTSTDTQYF. For the CDR3, the DNA is TGTGCCAGCAGCTTATCCCCCGGGACTAGCACAGATACGCAGTATTTT.